Shown below are 2 T cell receptor beta chains from a single sample sequenced in a study of blood T cell repertoires in COVID-19. TCRdb's copy holds only in-frame clones and misses some; the assay was immunoSEQ multiplex PCR. The data hold some 70,000 clones, with over 70% observed a single time. Sequences were obtained from peripheral blood. The receptors shown here come from a man in his fifties or sixties with active COVID-19.

The V call is TRBV5-1, the J call TRBJ2-3, with D tentatively TRBD2 (5 bases). This CDR3 contains 15 residues. CDR1 is SGHRS, CDR2 YFSETQ, per germline. Trimming pared 6 bases from V and 6 bases from J, leaving 20 bases between. This chain's CDR3 is CASKLPGFSGDTQYF. The CDR3 coding sequence is TGCGCCAGCAAATTACCGGGGTTCTCGGGGGATACGCAGTATTTT.

This clone was observed a single time. The V call is TRBV19, the J call TRBJ2-1, with 9 nucleotides matching TRBD2. The V gene's germline CDR1 is LNHDA and CDR2 SQIVND (reference sequence). The CDR3 extends over 15 amino acids. V lost 7 bases, J lost 7 bases, and 11 bases stayed unmatched. As DNA, the CDR3 is TGTGCCAGTAACCTCGGGCGGGAGGGCCGAAATGAGCAGTTCTTC. This codes for CASNLGREGRNEQFF.